The rows below give T cell receptor beta chains drawn from one sample of a study of blood T cell repertoires in COVID-19. This table comes from immunoSEQ multiplex PCR, and its TCRdb copy is limited to in-frame clones, with some not included. The sample includes roughly 54,000 clones, around 84% of them seen just once. The specimen was peripheral blood. These receptors were obtained from a man aged 50-59 years with acute or convalescent COVID-19. CDR3s include the opening cysteine and the closing phenylalanine or tryptophan. Fields, in order: J gene, clone size, V gene, D gene, CDR3 length, CDR3 protein, CDR3 DNA. D genes are given only for firm matches. Where a row states a size, it is once, few, many or the class of an expanded clone; other rows omit it.

TRBJ2-7,once,TRBV11-1,-,15,CASSNPSLQGYEQYF,TGTGCCAGCAGCAACCCTTCCCTCCAGGGCTACGAGCAGTACTTC
TRBJ1-6,-,TRBV19,TRBD1,15,CASSDPTGGGSPLHF,TGTGCCAGTAGTGATCCGACAGGGGGGGGTTCACCCCTCCACTTT
TRBJ1-2,-,TRBV4-2,-,15,CASSPISGSDYGYTF,TGTGCCAGCAGCCCAATATCAGGATCAGACTATGGCTACACCTTC
TRBJ1-5,-,TRBV5-1,-,15,CASSSSGGRGQPQHF,TGCGCCAGCAGCTCCTCCGGGGGGCGCGGGCAGCCCCAGCATTTT
TRBJ1-5,-,TRBV5-1,TRBD1,18,CASSLRGQGRWGNQPQHF,TGCGCCAGCAGCTTGAGGGGACAGGGAAGGTGGGGCAATCAGCCCCAGCATTTT
TRBJ1-3,-,TRBV14,-,15,CASSPDGGSGNTIYF,TGTGCCAGCAGCCCGGACGGGGGTTCTGGAAACACCATATATTTT
TRBJ2-7,-,TRBV4-1,TRBD2,14,CASSQGGSSYEQYF,TGCGCCAGCAGCCAGGGCGGGAGTTCCTACGAGCAGTACTTC
TRBJ2-1,-,TRBV13,TRBD2,16,CASSLVSGGYYNEQFF,TGTGCCAGCAGCTTAGTTAGCGGGGGCTATTACAATGAGCAGTTCTTC
TRBJ2-2,-,TRBV7-6,TRBD2,17,CASSKTGTSGITGELFF,TGTGCCAGCAGCAAAACCGGGACTAGCGGGATTACCGGGGAGCTGTTTTTT
TRBJ2-1,once,TRBV27,TRBD1,18,CASRSYRDRVYPYNEQFF,TGTGCCAGCCGATCATATCGGGACAGGGTATACCCCTACAATGAGCAGTTCTTC
TRBJ2-7,-,TRBV30,TRBD2,15,CAWSVLGGSSYEQYF,TGTGCCTGGAGTGTACTCGGGGGGTCCTCCTACGAGCAGTACTTC
TRBJ2-3,-,TRBV5-1,TRBD1,16,CASSTGTGSLTDTQYF,TGCGCCAGCAGCACCGGGACAGGGAGCCTCACAGATACGCAGTATTTT
TRBJ1-2,once,TRBV9,-,13,CASSPTGLYGYTF,TGTGCCAGCAGCCCCACAGGGCTCTATGGCTACACCTTC
TRBJ2-5,-,TRBV29-1,-,12,CSVVAYQETQYF,TGCAGCGTTGTCGCGTACCAAGAGACCCAGTACTTC
TRBJ2-1,-,TRBV10-2,TRBD2,11,CASGGENEQFF,TGCGCCAGCGGGGGGGAGAATGAGCAGTTCTTC
TRBJ2-3,-,TRBV2,TRBD2,18,CASSTPSGGVNQADTQYF,TGTGCCAGCAGCACACCTAGCGGGGGGGTAAATCAGGCAGATACGCAGTATTTT
TRBJ2-4,-,TRBV25-1,TRBD1,14,CASSPTGGANIQYF,TGTGCCAGCAGTCCGACAGGGGGTGCGAACATTCAGTACTTC
TRBJ2-7,-,TRBV6-5,-,14,CASSYVDSYDEQYF,TGTGCCAGCAGTTACGTAGACAGTTATGACGAGCAGTACTTC
TRBJ1-1,few,TRBV4-1,-,15,CASSQDEWGRAEAFF,TGCGCCAGCAGCCAAGATGAGTGGGGGAGGGCTGAAGCTTTCTTT
TRBJ2-5,-,TRBV28,TRBD2,15,CASSSTSGSRETQYF,TGTGCCAGCAGTTCGACTAGCGGGAGTCGTGAGACCCAGTACTTC
TRBJ1-1,medium-sized,TRBV7-9,-,12,CASSLVSVEAFF,TGTGCCAGCAGCTTAGTTTCAGTTGAAGCTTTCTTT
TRBJ1-1,-,TRBV5-1,-,13,CASSLDPDSQAFF,TGCGCCAGCAGCTTGGATCCCGACTCCCAAGCTTTCTTT
TRBJ2-7,-,TRBV4-1,TRBD2,15,CASSLGTSGSYEQYF,TGCGCCAGCAGCCTCGGGACTAGCGGGTCCTACGAGCAGTACTTC
TRBJ2-1,-,TRBV7-9,TRBD2,15,CASSSSGGKYNEQFF,TGTGCCAGCAGCTCTAGCGGGGGGAAATACAATGAGCAGTTCTTC
TRBJ1-1,-,TRBV28,TRBD1,15,CASSPRTGGSTEAFF,TGTGCCAGCAGTCCCCGTACAGGGGGGAGTACTGAAGCTTTCTTT
TRBJ1-5,-,TRBV7-9,TRBD1,15,CASSRGTAGNQPQHF,TGTGCCAGCAGCCGAGGGACAGCAGGCAATCAGCCCCAGCATTTT
TRBJ2-3,-,TRBV30,TRBD2,22,CAWSVRTSGKGPRKDHTDTQYF,TGTGCCTGGAGTGTAAGGACTAGCGGAAAGGGTCCCAGAAAGGACCACACAGATACGCAGTATTTT
TRBJ1-2,-,TRBV2,-,14,CAITGGYSNYGYTF,TGTGCCATCACGGGGGGGTACTCTAACTATGGCTACACCTTC
TRBJ2-2,once,TRBV24-1,TRBD2,23,CATSDWGTGPGLAVSANTGELFF,TGTGCCACCAGTGATTGGGGGACAGGCCCTGGACTAGCGGTTAGCGCGAACACCGGGGAGCTGTTTTTT
TRBJ2-3,-,TRBV9,-,13,CASSPDKTDTQYF,TGTGCCAGCAGCCCAGACAAAACGGATACGCAGTATTTT
TRBJ2-1,-,TRBV4-1,TRBD2,15,CASSPRTSGDGEQFF,TGCGCCAGCAGCCCACGGACTAGCGGAGACGGTGAGCAGTTCTTC
TRBJ1-5,few,TRBV9,TRBD1,15,CASSAGQGGNQPQHF,TGTGCCAGCAGCGCTGGACAGGGAGGCAATCAGCCCCAGCATTTT
TRBJ2-1,-,TRBV7-3,-,14,CASSSGTQYNEQFF,TGTGCCAGCAGCTCCGGGACTCAATACAATGAGCAGTTCTTC
TRBJ2-1,-,TRBV7-8,TRBD1,12,CASSNTRGEQFF,TGTGCCAGCAGCAACACCAGGGGGGAGCAGTTCTTC
TRBJ1-4,-,TRBV5-4,-,15,CASSPRGSESEKLFF,TGTGCCAGCAGCCCCCGGGGATCGGAGAGTGAAAAACTGTTTTTT
TRBJ2-3,-,TRBV5-1,-,12,CASQGGTDTQYF,TGCGCCAGTCAGGGCGGCACAGATACGCAGTATTTT
TRBJ1-1,-,TRBV7-5,-,17,CVRSARTGGEVNTEAFF,TGTGTCAGAAGCGCGAGGACAGGGGGTGAAGTGAACACTGAAGCTTTCTTT